The clone carrying this T cell receptor beta chain appeared many times. Its antigen is as yet unknown. The entry originates in a study of blood T cells in healthy people across ages. The study's findings and limits: Long-lived donors exceeded aged donors in naive CD4+ cells and diversity.

V was clipped by 2 bases and J by 10 bases; unmatched bases: 4. This CDR3 is built from 14 residues. Germline V gives CDR1 SGHRS, CDR2 YFSETQ. PCR was performed a second time for roughly 6 to 12 cycles using a sample-barcoded 5' primer and a J-beta primer mix. TCRdb re-analysed the 5' RACE reads in MiXCR, keeping a single row per CDR3 protein. The table has 750,000 to 1,000,000 distinct CDR3 sequences, under 35% seen once. The sample was also reused in another study, on T cells of mothers and their children.

Sequenced input: blood. This receptor was obtained from a woman aged 40 to 50 in good health. The rearrangement links TRBV5-1 to TRBJ2-1; TRBD2 aligns across 12 bases. The CDR3 is CASSFPGTSGEQFF. The CDR3 bases are TGCGCCAGCAGCTTCCCCGGGACTAGCGGGGAGCAGTTCTTC.